This T cell receptor beta chain was captured in a study of identical twins. Study results and limitations: Monozygotic twin pairs showed more out-of-frame TCR alpha sharing than models estimated.

TCRdb used MiXCR to reprocess the 5' RACE reads, holding one entry per CDR3 protein. The data show 690,000 or so distinct CDR3 sequences, 8.6% seen once. In its sample, this clonotype was seen a few times. Its antigen is not identified. The same sample was also studied in work on yellow fever vaccine responses in identical twins.

The sample was PBMCs. The source is a woman between 18 and 30 years old in good health.

The CDR3 coding sequence is TGTGCCAGCAGCCCCCAACATACGCAGTATTTT. Translating it yields CASSPQHTQYF. The chain has TRBV7-9 and TRBJ2-3; D gene ambiguous. V shed 5 bases and J shed 7 bases, with 7 bases lying between them. The CDR3 runs to 11 residues. The germline V gene has CDR1 SEHNR and CDR2 FQNEAQ (reference sequence).